This paragraph covers one TCR beta chain sequence. Its antigen is not known. After removal of 2 bases from V and 1 base from J, the junction contained 7 bases not matched to a gene. CDR1 SGHRS and CDR2 YFSETQ come from the germline V gene. The CDR3 is 17 residues long. This entry is derived from a study of cytomegalovirus exposure and HLA in healthy donors. Study findings and constraints: According to a later analysis, donors in an Asian-associated ancestry cluster reportedly had fewer N-insertions than the roughly 640-donor mean.

The PCR made use of 60 Vbeta and 13 Jbeta primers. Method: immunoSEQ multiplex PCR; TCRdb's copy keeps in-frame clones and lacks some. The table records 150,000 to 200,000 clones, 70% of them present only once. V usage is TRBV5-1 and J usage is TRBJ2-3; 10 bases are shared with TRBD2. This TCR derives from a man younger than 35 in good health and CMV-seropositive. The sequenced sample consisted of PBMCs. CDR3 protein: CASSFSPGTSGTDTQYF. CDR3 nucleotide sequence: TGCGCCAGCAGCTTTTCACCCGGGACTAGCGGCACAGATACGCAGTATTTT.